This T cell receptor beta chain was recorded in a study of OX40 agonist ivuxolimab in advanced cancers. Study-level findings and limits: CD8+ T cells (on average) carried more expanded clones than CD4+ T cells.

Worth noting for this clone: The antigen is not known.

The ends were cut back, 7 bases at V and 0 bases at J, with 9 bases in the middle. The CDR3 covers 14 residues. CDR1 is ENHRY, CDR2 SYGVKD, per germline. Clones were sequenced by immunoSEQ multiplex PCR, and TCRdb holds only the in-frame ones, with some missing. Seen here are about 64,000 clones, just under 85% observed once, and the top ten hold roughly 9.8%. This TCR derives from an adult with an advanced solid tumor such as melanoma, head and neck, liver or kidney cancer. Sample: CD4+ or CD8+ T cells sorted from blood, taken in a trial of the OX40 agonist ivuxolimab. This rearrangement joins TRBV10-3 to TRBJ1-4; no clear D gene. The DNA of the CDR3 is TGTGCCATCAATAACGGGGCAACTAATGAAAAACTGTTTTTT. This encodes CAINNGATNEKLFF.